The TCR beta chain described here comes from a study of T cells in Graves' hyperthyroidism and ophthalmopathy. Study outcomes and limitations: Ophthalmopathy onset followed model prediction by a median about 6.9 months.

Those with hyperthyroidism were 18 to 65 years old, newly diagnosed, and ill for under 2 months. For the diagnoses, clinical symptoms, serum thyroxine and TRAb, thyroid ultrasound and orbital computed tomography were used. Trimming took off 0 bases at V and 0 bases at J, with 8 bases between the two ends. The CDR3 extends over 15 amino acids. The germline V gene encodes CDR1 MNHEY and CDR2 SVGAGI. Of note for this clonotype: Its antigen is unknown.

RNA transcripts were the template for amplifying TCR beta CDR3 regions. TCR CDR3 regions were first amplified by RT-PCR with HTBI primers. TCRdb processed the multiplex PCR reads anew with MiXCR; each CDR3 protein has one entry. The sample yields about 400,000 distinct CDR3 sequences, approximately 15% seen once. This rearrangement joins TRBV6-5 to TRBJ1-1, with a possible D match to TRBD1 (5 bases). This sequence was found in a woman under 30 with Graves' hyperthyroidism that later progressed to Graves' ophthalmopathy. Sequencing input: blood. The CDR3 reads CASSYSTDMNTEAFF. DNA of the CDR3: TGTGCCAGCAGTTACTCGACAGATATGAACACTGAAGCTTTCTTT.